Detailed here is one T cell receptor (beta chain). This sample stems from a study of control samples from healthy donors and cancer patients. Germline values: CDR1 DFQATT, CDR2 SNEGSKA (reference sequence). The CDR3 runs 14 residues. J was trimmed by 2 bases and V by 3 bases; bases with no gene match: 4. Method: immunoSEQ multiplex PCR; TCRdb's copy keeps in-frame clones and lacks some. The table lists 150,000 to 200,000 clones, 90% to 95% of them singletons. This TCR was recovered from a woman aged 25-40 years in good health. This sequence joins TRBV20-1 and TRBJ2-7, with TRBD1 matching 10 bases. The sequencing sample was made of blood. CDR3 coding DNA: TGCAGTGCTAGTAGAGGACAGGGGGCCTACGAGCAGTACTTC. Translated, it gives CSASRGQGAYEQYF.